These 28 T cell receptor beta chains share one sample of origin, sequenced in a study of technical replicates of blood from four donors. The method was immunoSEQ multiplex PCR; TCRdb's version includes in-frame clones alone and lacks a portion of them. Seen here are 60,000 to 80,000 clones, roughly 86% observed once, and the top ten hold 4.5% to 5%. Sample: PBMCs. All receptors derive from a human donor in good health. Some clones in this sample may be carry-over from other donors' samples.

The chain uses TRBV4-3 and TRBJ2-3, with 10 positions matching TRBD2. Per germline, CDR1 LGHNA and CDR2 YSLEER. Germline trimming cut 4 bases from V and 0 bases from J; bases unmatched to any gene: 7. The CDR3 runs 17 residues. This CDR3 reads CASSRQPGLASTDTQYF. CDR3 nucleotides: TGCGCCAGCAGCCGGCAACCGGGACTAGCGAGCACAGATACGCAGTATTTT.

CDR3 in DNA: TGTGCCAGCAGCCCCCCGACTAGCGCCCATGAGCAGTTCTTC. It translates to CASSPPTSAHEQFF. The chain uses TRBV11-3 and TRBJ2-1, with 8 nucleotides matching TRBD2. Germline values: CDR1 SGHNT, CDR2 YENEEA. The CDR3 has 14 residues. The V segment lost 5 bases and the J segment 8 bases; nucleotides outside the gene matches: 8.

The chain employs TRBV2 and TRBJ2-4, with D hard to call. Trimming removed 3 bases at V and 7 bases at J, with 10 bases between. Germline loops: CDR1 SNHLY, CDR2 FYNNEI. This CDR3 is built from 13 residues. CDR3 residues: CASSELWLNIQYF. The DNA of the CDR3 is TGTGCCAGCAGTGAGTTGTGGCTGAACATTCAGTACTTC. Together with reference TRBV2 and TRBJ2-4, the CDR3 gives the full variable domain: EPEVTQTPSHQVTQMGQEVILRCVPISNHLYFYWYRQILGQKVEFLVSFYNNEISEKSEIFDDQFSVERPDGSNFTLKIRSTKLEDSAMYFCASSELWLNIQYFGAGTRLSVL.

DNA of the CDR3: TGTGCCATCGCGGGGCTAGCGGGGGGCTACGAGCAGTACTTC. It encodes CAIAGLAGGYEQYF. The rearrangement uses TRBV30 and TRBJ2-7, with 11 nucleotides matching TRBD2. There are 14 residues in the CDR3. Germline-derived CDR1 and CDR2 are GTSNPN and SVGIG (reference sequence). V lost 8 bases and J lost 3; bases outside the gene matches: 9.

This chain uses TRBV5-4 with TRBJ2-7; 14 bases line up with TRBD2. Germline V CDR1 and CDR2: SGHNT, YYREEE (reference sequence). Trimming removed 0 bases from V and 7 bases from J; junction bases left unmatched: 3. This CDR3 spans 15 amino acids. The CDR3 region has the DNA TGTGCCAGCAGCTTGGCGGGACTAGCGGGAGTGGAGCAGTACTTC. It encodes CASSLAGLAGVEQYF.

The J gene is TRBJ1-1, the V gene TRBV10-3; 8 nucleotides line up with TRBD1. V lost 3 bases and J lost 10; bases outside the gene matches: 10. The germline gives CDR1 ENHRY, CDR2 SYGVKD. The CDR3 has 14 amino acids. This chain's CDR3 is CAISESGAGGTAFF. The CDR3 region has the DNA TGTGCCATCAGTGAAAGTGGGGCAGGGGGCACAGCTTTCTTT.

The CDR3 protein is CASSLGPGGHQETQYF. The CDR3 DNA reads as TGTGCCAGCAGCTTAGGGCCAGGGGGCCACCAAGAGACCCAGTACTTC. The chain joins TRBV7-8 to TRBJ2-5; TRBD1 matches 8 bases. CDR3 length: 16 residues. The germline CDR1 and CDR2 sequences are SGHVS and FQNEAQ. With 1 base clipped from V and 0 bases from J, the junction kept 4 bases outside the gene matches.

The chain employs TRBV27 and TRBJ1-2; D unclear. The germline CDR1 and CDR2 sequences are MNHEY and SMNVEV (reference sequence). The CDR3 contains 15 residues. The V gene lost 8 bases and the J gene lost 0 bases, with 16 bases spanning the gap. The CDR3 loop is CASFSREATNYGYTF. In nucleotides, the CDR3 is TGTGCCAGCTTCTCCCGAGAGGCAACTAACTATGGCTACACCTTC.

The chain recombines TRBV25-1 with TRBJ1-5; 9 positions match TRBD1. CDR1 is MGHDK and CDR2 is SYGVNS in the germline V gene. This CDR3 is built from 15 residues. V lost 2 bases and J lost 4; bases outside the gene matches: 3. For the CDR3, the DNA is TGTGCCAGCAGTGAAGGCGGGACAGGGAATCAGCCCCAGCATTTT. This translates into CASSEGGTGNQPQHF.

The V and J genes are TRBV7-9 and TRBJ2-2, with 10 bases identical to TRBD2. The V segment lost 4 bases and the J segment 4 bases; nucleotides outside the gene matches: 3. The CDR3 consists of 15 residues. Germline CDR1 is SEHNR and CDR2 is FQNEAQ (reference sequence). CDR3 loop: CASSSGLASTGELFF. The CDR3, as DNA: TGTGCCAGCAGCTCGGGACTAGCGTCCACCGGGGAGCTGTTTTTT. Full variable domain (outside the CDR3, taken from reference TRBV7-9 and TRBJ2-2): DTGVSQNPRHKITKRGQNVTFRCDPISEHNRLYWYRQTLGQGPEFLTYFQNEAQLEKSRLLSDRFSAERPKGSFSTLEIQRTEQGDSAMYLCASSSGLASTGELFFGEGSRLTVL.

Only one count was recorded for this clone. The chain is built from TRBV15 and TRBJ2-1; a weak D match, TRBD2 (7 bases). Looked up from germline, CDR1 is LNHNV and CDR2 is YYDKDF (reference sequence). Trimming left V 4 bases short and J 9 bases short, with 25 bases between. This CDR3 is built from 17 residues. The CDR3 spells CATSTRGGAGRISEQFF. DNA for the CDR3: TGTGCCACCAGCACCAGGGGAGGGGCAGGGAGGATTAGTGAGCAGTTCTTC.

The chain employs TRBV30 and TRBJ2-2, with unresolved D. Trimming shortened V by 2 bases and J by 0 bases, and 10 bases separated the two germline ends. Germline CDR1 GTSNPN, CDR2 SVGIG (reference sequence). The CDR3 is 15 residues long. CDR3 coding DNA: TGTGCCTGGAGTCCCGACACCGCGAACACCGGGGAGCTGTTTTTT. It specifies CAWSPDTANTGELFF.

In its sample, this clone was seen once. V is TRBV30 and J is TRBJ2-7, with unresolved D. From germline, CDR1 is GTSNPN and CDR2 SVGIG (reference sequence). This CDR3 has 11 residues. V was shortened by 2 bases and J by 5 bases, with 7 bases between the two germline ends. This CDR3 is CAWSFFDEQYF. CDR3 nucleotides: TGTGCCTGGAGTTTCTTTGACGAGCAGTACTTC.

The chain has TRBV2 and TRBJ1-5, with D maybe TRBD1 (6 bases). The ends were cut back, 4 bases at V and 0 bases at J, with 13 bases in the middle. Germline V gene lookup returns CDR1 SNHLY and CDR2 FYNNEI. This CDR3 contains 16 residues. The CDR3 nucleotides read TGTGCCAGCAGTGTACAGGGCCCTAATAGCAATCAGCCCCAGCATTTT. It codes for CASSVQGPNSNQPQHF. Complete variable domain (other parts from reference TRBV2 and TRBJ1-5): EPEVTQTPSHQVTQMGQEVILRCVPISNHLYFYWYRQILGQKVEFLVSFYNNEISEKSEIFDDQFSVERPDGSNFTLKIRSTKLEDSAMYFCASSVQGPNSNQPQHFGDGTRLSIL.

V is TRBV5-4 and J is TRBJ1-3; D is uncertain. Germline V gene sequence: CDR1 SGHNT, CDR2 YYREEE (reference sequence). This CDR3 comprises 14 residues. The ends were cut back, 4 bases at V and 2 bases at J, with 10 bases in the middle. The CDR3 DNA reads as TGTGCCAGCAGCGAAGACATAACTGGAAACACCATATATTTT. Translating gives CASSEDITGNTIYF.

This chain links TRBV15 with TRBJ1-5, with D unresolved. The CDR3 is 15 residues long. The germline gives CDR1 LNHNV, CDR2 YYDKDF (reference sequence). Trimming pared 3 bases from V and 0 bases from J, leaving 9 bases between. The DNA for the CDR3 is TGTGCCACCAGCAGCACCGACTATAGCAATCAGCCCCAGCATTTT. It translates to CATSSTDYSNQPQHF.

This chain links TRBV29-1 with TRBJ1-2; perhaps TRBD1 as D (6 bases). The CDR3 has 13 amino acids. V shed 4 bases and J shed 5 bases, with 14 bases lying between them. The germline V gene has CDR1 SQVTM and CDR2 ANQGSEA. The CDR3 coding sequence is TGCAGCGTTGGAGACAGGCCCCCGTATGGCTACACCTTC. As protein: CSVGDRPPYGYTF.

CDR3 residues: CASSLLAGKRGDTQYF. The CDR3 DNA is TGTGCCAGCAGCTTACTAGCGGGGAAGAGGGGAGATACGCAGTATTTT. The V call is TRBV7-2, the J call TRBJ2-3, with 9 bases identical to TRBD2. CDR1 SGHTA and CDR2 FQGNSA come from the germline V gene. The CDR3 runs 16 residues. V lost 2 bases, J lost 5 bases, and 8 bases stayed unmatched.

In its sample, this clone was seen once. The chain joins TRBV6-5 to TRBJ2-2, with a tentative D call TRBD2 (5 bases). The ends were cut back, 2 bases at V and 4 bases at J, with 8 bases in the middle. The CDR3 is made up of 14 amino acids. From germline, CDR1 is MNHEY and CDR2 SVGAGI. The CDR3 DNA follows: TGTGCCAGCAGTTACGAGGGCCTCACCGGGGAGCTGTTTTTT. Translated, it gives CASSYEGLTGELFF.

The CDR3 DNA is TGTGCCAGCAGCTTAGCTAGCGGGAGCCTAGGCGATGAGCAGTTCTTC. It translates to CASSLASGSLGDEQFF. The chain employs TRBV7-9 and TRBJ2-1; the match to TRBD2 covers 9 bases. The trim removed 0 bases at V and 8 bases at J, leaving 8 bases unmatched. CDR1 SEHNR and CDR2 FQNEAQ come from the germline V gene (reference sequence). CDR3 length: 16 amino acids.

V is TRBV18 and J is TRBJ2-1; D is perhaps TRBD1 (6 bases). Germline V gene sequence: CDR1 KGHSH, CDR2 LQKENI. Trimming took 0 bases from V and 0 from J, leaving 12 bases between them. CDR3 length: 17 residues. CDR3: CASSPPSRGSSYNEQFF. The DNA for the CDR3 is TGTGCCAGCTCACCACCTTCAAGGGGGAGCTCCTACAATGAGCAGTTCTTC.

The sample holds one count of this clone. This sequence joins TRBV15 and TRBJ2-7; D may be TRBD2 (5 bases). This CDR3 has 13 residues. The V end was cut by 11 bases, the J end by 3 bases, with 17 bases between. Germline-derived CDR1 and CDR2 are LNHNV and YYDKDF (reference sequence). The CDR3: CASEERGLYEQYF. Written as DNA, the CDR3 is TGTGCCTCGGAGGAACGAGGCCTCTACGAGCAGTACTTC.

The chain links TRBV19 to TRBJ2-7, with no clear D. This CDR3 has 14 residues. The V end lost 5 bases, the J end lost 3 bases, and 14 bases lay between the germline ends. Germline V gene data show CDR1 as LNHDA and CDR2 as SQIVND (reference sequence). CDR3 in amino acids: CASSPPGAIYEQYF. The CDR3, as DNA: TGTGCCAGTAGTCCTCCCGGTGCCATCTACGAGCAGTACTTC.

The chain couples TRBV30 to TRBJ2-5; D is perhaps TRBD2 (6 bases). Germline V gene data show CDR1 as GTSNPN and CDR2 as SVGIG (reference sequence). The CDR3 is 13 amino acids. V gave up 1 base and J gave up 10 bases, with 16 bases separating them. CDR3 amino acids: CAWSGRGRSIQYF. The CDR3 DNA reads TGTGCCTGGAGTGGGCGGGGCCGCTCCATCCAGTACTTC. The entire variable domain, with the rest obtained from reference TRBV30 and TRBJ2-5, is as follows: SQTIHQWPATLVQPVGSPLSLECTVEGTSNPNLYWYRQAAGRGLQLLFYSVGIGQISSEVPQNLSASRPQDRQFILSSKKLLLSDSGFYLCAWSGRGRSIQYFGPGTRLLVL.

The rearrangement joins TRBV4-3 to TRBJ1-1; D possibly corresponds to TRBD1 (6 bases). The CDR3 runs to 15 residues. V shed 0 bases and J shed 7 bases, with 15 bases lying between them. Germline CDR1 reads LGHNA; CDR2 reads YSLEER. Here the CDR3 reads CASSQESLGASEAFF. Written as DNA, the CDR3 is TGCGCCAGCAGCCAAGAAAGTTTGGGGGCTAGTGAAGCTTTCTTT.

The chain recombines TRBV19 with TRBJ2-7, with TRBD2 matching 7 bases. V lost 6 bases and J lost 4; bases outside the gene matches: 15. In germline, CDR1 is LNHDA, CDR2 SQIVND (reference sequence). This CDR3 is built from 16 residues. CDR3 in amino acids: CASSPASGNPSYEQYF. The CDR3 bases are TGTGCCAGTAGCCCCGCAAGCGGGAACCCCTCGTACGAGCAGTACTTC.

The chain joins TRBV7-9 to TRBJ2-5; maybe TRBD1 (6 bases). The CDR3 extends over 13 amino acids. V was clipped by 6 bases and J by 2 bases, with 10 bases between them. The germline gives CDR1 SEHNR, CDR2 FQNEAQ (reference sequence). The CDR3 is CASSPGQQETQYF. As DNA, the CDR3 is TGTGCCAGCAGTCCCGGACAGCAAGAGACCCAGTACTTC.

The rearrangement joins TRBV7-2 to TRBJ2-1; 14 nucleotides agree with TRBD2. The CDR3 has 16 amino acids. Germline CDR1 SGHTA, CDR2 FQGNSA. With V trimmed by 6 bases and J by 12 bases, 13 bases remained unmatched. The CDR3 nucleotides read TGTGCCAGCAGTCTCCTCCTGGGACTAGCGGGAGCCCCGCAGTTCTTC. The encoded protein is CASSLLLGLAGAPQFF.